Ten or more counts support the clone carrying this T cell receptor (beta chain). These data belong to a study of breast tumors, draining lymph nodes, adjacent tissues. Breast cancer patients provided tissue from their axillary draining lymph nodes. CDR3 size: 12 residues. Germline CDR1 reads SGHTA; CDR2 reads FQGNSA. V shed 5 bases and J shed 7 bases, with 12 bases lying between them. In TCRdb, the multiplex PCR reads were re-called with MiXCR into one record per CDR3 protein. Of more than 250,000 distinct CDR3 sequences detected, around 31% appear once; the ten largest clones hold more than 0.95%. The source is a female donor with breast cancer. Some clones in this sample may be carry-over from other donors' samples. Source material: axillary lymph node tissue. The chain combines TRBV7-2 with TRBJ2-7; tentative D call: TRBD2 (5 bases). Here the CDR3 reads CASSHQTGEQYF. The CDR3 nucleotides read TGTGCCAGCAGCCACCAAACGGGAGAGCAGTACTTC.